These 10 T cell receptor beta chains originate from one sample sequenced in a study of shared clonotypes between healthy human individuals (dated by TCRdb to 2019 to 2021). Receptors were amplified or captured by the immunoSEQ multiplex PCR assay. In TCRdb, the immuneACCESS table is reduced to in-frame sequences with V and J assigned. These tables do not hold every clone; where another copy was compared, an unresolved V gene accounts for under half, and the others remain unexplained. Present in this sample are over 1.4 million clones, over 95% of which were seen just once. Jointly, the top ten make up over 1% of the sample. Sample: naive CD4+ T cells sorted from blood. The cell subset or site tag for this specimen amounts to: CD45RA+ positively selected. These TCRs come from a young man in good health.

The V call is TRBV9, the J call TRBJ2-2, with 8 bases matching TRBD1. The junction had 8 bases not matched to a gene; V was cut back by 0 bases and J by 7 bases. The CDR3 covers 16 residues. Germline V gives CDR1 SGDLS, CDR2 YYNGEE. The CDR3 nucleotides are TGTGCCAGCAGCGTAGGTGACAGGGGTTGGATCGGGGAGCTGTTTTTT. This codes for CASSVGDRGWIGELFF.

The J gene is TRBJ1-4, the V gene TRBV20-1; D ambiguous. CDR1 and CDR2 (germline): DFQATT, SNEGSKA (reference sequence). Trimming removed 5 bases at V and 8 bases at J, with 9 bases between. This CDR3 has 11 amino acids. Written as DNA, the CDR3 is TGCAGTGCTGCCCCGGGGGAAAAACTGTTTTTT. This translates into CSAAPGEKLFF.

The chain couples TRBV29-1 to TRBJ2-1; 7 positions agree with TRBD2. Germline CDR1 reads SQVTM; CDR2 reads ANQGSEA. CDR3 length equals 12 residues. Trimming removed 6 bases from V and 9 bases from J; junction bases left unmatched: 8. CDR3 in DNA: TGCAGCGTCCTTAGCGGGTTGGGTGAGCAGTTCTTC. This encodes CSVLSGLGEQFF.

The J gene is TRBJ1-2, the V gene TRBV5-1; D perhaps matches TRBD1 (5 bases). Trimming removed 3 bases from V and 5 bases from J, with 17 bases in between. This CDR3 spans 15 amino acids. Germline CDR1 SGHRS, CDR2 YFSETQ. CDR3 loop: CASSWEWGLDYGYTF. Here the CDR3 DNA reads TGCGCCAGCAGCTGGGAGTGGGGCCTTGATTATGGCTACACCTTC. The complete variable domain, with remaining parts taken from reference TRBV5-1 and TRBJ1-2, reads KAGVTQTPRYLIKTRGQQVTLSCSPISGHRSVSWYQQTPGQGLQFLFEYFSETQRNKGNFPGRFSGRQFSNSRSEMNVSTLELGDSALYLCASSWEWGLDYGYTFGSGTRLTVV.

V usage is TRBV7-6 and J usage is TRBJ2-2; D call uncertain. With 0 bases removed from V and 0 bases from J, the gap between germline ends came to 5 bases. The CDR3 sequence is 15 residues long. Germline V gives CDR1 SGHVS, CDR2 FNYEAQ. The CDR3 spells CASSLAETNTGELFF. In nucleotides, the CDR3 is TGTGCCAGCAGCTTAGCGGAAACGAACACCGGGGAGCTGTTTTTT. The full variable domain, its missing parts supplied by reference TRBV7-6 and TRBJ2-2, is GAGVSQSPRYKVTKRGQDVALRCDPISGHVSLYWYRQALGQGPEFLTYFNYEAQQDKSGLPNDRFSAERPEGSISTLTIQRTEQRDSAMYRCASSLAETNTGELFFGEGSRLTVL.

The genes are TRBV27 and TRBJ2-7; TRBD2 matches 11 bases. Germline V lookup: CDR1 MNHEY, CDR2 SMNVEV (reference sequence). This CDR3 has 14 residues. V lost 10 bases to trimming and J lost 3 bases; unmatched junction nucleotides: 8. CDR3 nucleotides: TGTGCCACCGCGAGGCTAGCGGGAGGCTACGAGCAGTACTTC. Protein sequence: CATARLAGGYEQYF.

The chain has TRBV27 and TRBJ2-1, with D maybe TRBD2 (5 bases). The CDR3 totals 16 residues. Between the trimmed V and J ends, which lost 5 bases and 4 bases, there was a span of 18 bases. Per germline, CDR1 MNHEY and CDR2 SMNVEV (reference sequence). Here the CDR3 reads CASSPQAQRSYNEQFF. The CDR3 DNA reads TGTGCCAGCAGTCCCCAGGCACAGCGGTCTTACAATGAGCAGTTCTTC.

CDR3 region: CASKPGRKYQETQYF. CDR3 bases: TGTGCCAGCAAACCGGGACGGAAATATCAAGAGACCCAGTACTTC. The V gene is TRBV2, the J gene TRBJ2-5, with D perhaps given as TRBD1 or TRBD2 (5 bases each). V was shortened by 7 bases and J by 2 bases, with 17 bases between the two germline ends. CDR1 is SNHLY, CDR2 FYNNEI, per germline. CDR3 size: 15 residues.

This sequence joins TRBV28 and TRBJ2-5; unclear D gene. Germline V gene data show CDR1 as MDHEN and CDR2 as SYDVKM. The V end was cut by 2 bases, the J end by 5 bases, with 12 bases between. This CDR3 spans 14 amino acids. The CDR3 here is CASSLGHRAETQYF. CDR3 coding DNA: TGTGCCAGCAGTTTAGGCCATAGGGCTGAGACCCAGTACTTC.

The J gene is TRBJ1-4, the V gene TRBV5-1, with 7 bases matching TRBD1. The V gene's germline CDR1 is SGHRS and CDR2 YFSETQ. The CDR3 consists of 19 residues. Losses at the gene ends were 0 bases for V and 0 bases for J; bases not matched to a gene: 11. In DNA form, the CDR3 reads TGCGCCAGCAGCTTGGCCAAAGGTAGGGGGCGTCCAACTAATGAAAAACTGTTTTTT. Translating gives CASSLAKGRGRPTNEKLFF.